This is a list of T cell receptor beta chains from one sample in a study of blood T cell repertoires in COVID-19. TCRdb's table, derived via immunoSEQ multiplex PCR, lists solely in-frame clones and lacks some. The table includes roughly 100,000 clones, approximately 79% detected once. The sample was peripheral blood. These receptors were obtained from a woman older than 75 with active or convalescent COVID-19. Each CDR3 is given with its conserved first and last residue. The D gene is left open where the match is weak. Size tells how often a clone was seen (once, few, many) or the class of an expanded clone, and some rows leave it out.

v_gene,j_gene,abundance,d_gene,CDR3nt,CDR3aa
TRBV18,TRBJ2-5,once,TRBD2,TGTGCCAGCTCACCACGCCAAATAGAAGCTAGCGGTGAGACCCAGTACTTC,CASSPRQIEASGETQYF
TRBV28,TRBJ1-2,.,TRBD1,TGTGCCAGCGGGGGACAGGGCCAACTCTATGGCTACACCTTC,CASGGQGQLYGYTF
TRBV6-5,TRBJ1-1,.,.,TGTGCCAGCAGTTACCCCTACGGAGGGGCTGAAGCTTTCTTT,CASSYPYGGAEAFF
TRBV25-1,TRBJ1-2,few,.,TGTGCCAGCAGTGACCCAGGGGCTTCCTATGGCTACACCTTC,CASSDPGASYGYTF
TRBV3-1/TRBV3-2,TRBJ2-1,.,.,TGTGCCAGCAGCCAAGCCTTTCGGACACGGCGAGATGAGCAGTTCTTC,CASSQAFRTRRDEQFF
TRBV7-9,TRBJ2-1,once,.,TGTGCCAGCAGCGCTAGGAATGAGCAGTTCTTC,CASSARNEQFF
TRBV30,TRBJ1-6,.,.,TGTGCCTGGAGCGCGGGCTGGGGTGGTTCACCCCTCCACTTT,CAWSAGWGGSPLHF
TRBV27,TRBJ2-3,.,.,TGTGCCAGCAGTTTAGCAGGGAATACGCAGTATTTT,CASSLAGNTQYF
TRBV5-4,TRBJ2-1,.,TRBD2,TGTGCCAGCAGCAGGACTAGCGGGGATTACAATGAGCAGTTCTTC,CASSRTSGDYNEQFF
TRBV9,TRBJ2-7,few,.,TGTGCCAGCAGCCCTACAGGGTACAGCTACGAGCAGTACTTC,CASSPTGYSYEQYF
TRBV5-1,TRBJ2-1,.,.,TGCGCCAGCAGCTTGGAGAGACTCGATGAGCAGTTCTTC,CASSLERLDEQFF
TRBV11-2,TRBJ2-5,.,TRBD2,TGTGCCAGCAGCTTCGGAGCGGGGGGGCAGGAGACCCAGTACTTC,CASSFGAGGQETQYF
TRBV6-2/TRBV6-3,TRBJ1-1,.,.,TGTGCCAGCAGCTATAGTTACGGCGGGGCTGAAGCTTTCTTT,CASSYSYGGAEAFF
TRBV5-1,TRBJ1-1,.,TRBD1,TGCGCCAGCAGCTTGCAACTTCAGGGGGCTAACACTGAAGCTTTCTTT,CASSLQLQGANTEAFF
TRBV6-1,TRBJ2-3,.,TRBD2,TGTGCCAGCAGTGAGCTAGCGGGGCACTCCACAGATACGCAGTATTTT,CASSELAGHSTDTQYF
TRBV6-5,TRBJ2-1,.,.,TGTGCCAGCAGCATCGGACAGGGAGGGCGCAATGAGCAGTTCTTC,CASSIGQGGRNEQFF
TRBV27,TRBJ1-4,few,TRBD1,TGTGCCAGCAGAAGGACAGGAGCAACTAATGAAAAACTGTTTTTT,CASRRTGATNEKLFF
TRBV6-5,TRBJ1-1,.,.,TGTGCCAGCAGGGGGTCTTACAGGGCAGACACTGAAGCTTTCTTT,CASRGSYRADTEAFF
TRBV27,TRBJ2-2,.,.,TGTGCCAGCAGTTTAAACAGGGCCGGGGAGCTGTTTTTT,CASSLNRAGELFF
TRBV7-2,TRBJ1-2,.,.,TGTGCCAGCAGCTTAGAGTCAGGGCGGTATAACTATGGCTACACCTTC,CASSLESGRYNYGYTF
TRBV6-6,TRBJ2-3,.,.,TGTGCCAGCATTCCGGGTTTTAGCGGTTTCACAGATACGCAGTATTTT,CASIPGFSGFTDTQYF
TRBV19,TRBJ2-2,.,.,TGTGCCAGTAGTATAGTATCCCCGACACCTACTAGCACCGGGGAGCTGTTTTTT,CASSIVSPTPTSTGELFF
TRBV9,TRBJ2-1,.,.,TGTGCCAGCAGCGTAGCCCTAGCCCTCTCCTACAATGAGCAGTTCTTC,CASSVALALSYNEQFF
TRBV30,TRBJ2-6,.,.,TGTGCCTGGAGTGTAGAAAGCGTGGGGGCCAACGTCCTGACTTTC,CAWSVESVGANVLTF
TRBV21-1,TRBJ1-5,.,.,TGTGCCAGCAGCCCCGAGGGGGGACAGGGGAAGTGGCAGCCCCAGCATTTT,CASSPEGGQGKWQPQHF
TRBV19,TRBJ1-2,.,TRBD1,TGTGCCAGCACCGGGACAGGGTTTGGCTACACCTTC,CASTGTGFGYTF
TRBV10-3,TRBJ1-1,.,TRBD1,TGTGCCATCAGGGGACAGGCGAACACTGAAGCTTTCTTT,CAIRGQANTEAFF
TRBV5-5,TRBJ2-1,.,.,TGTGCCAGCAGCTTGGGGACAGCCTACAATGAGCAGTTCTTC,CASSLGTAYNEQFF
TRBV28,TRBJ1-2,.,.,TGTGCCACCATACTGCAGGGACTCATTGGTGGCTACACCTTC,CATILQGLIGGYTF
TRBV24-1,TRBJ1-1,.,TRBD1,TGTGCCACCACCGGGACAGGGGGCACTGAAGCTTTCTTT,CATTGTGGTEAFF
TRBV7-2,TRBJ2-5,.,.,TGTGCCAGCATCGAAGTTCGATCCGGGGAGACCCAGTACTTC,CASIEVRSGETQYF
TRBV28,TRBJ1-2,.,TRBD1,TGTGCCAGCAGTTTATTACAGGGGCCCCATGGCTACACCTTC,CASSLLQGPHGYTF
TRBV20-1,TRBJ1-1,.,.,TGCAGTGCTATTGTCGGACTTGAAGCTTTCTTT,CSAIVGLEAFF
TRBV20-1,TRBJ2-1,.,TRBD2,TGCAGTGCTAGTGGGACTAGCGGCTACAATGAGCAGTTCTTC,CSASGTSGYNEQFF
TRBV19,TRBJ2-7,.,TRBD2,TGTGCCAGTAGTCTAGGGACTAGCGGGGTCGAGCAGTACTTC,CASSLGTSGVEQYF
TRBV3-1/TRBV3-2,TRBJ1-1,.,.,TGTGCCAGCAGCCAAGGGCACAAGAACACTGAAGCTTTCTTT,CASSQGHKNTEAFF
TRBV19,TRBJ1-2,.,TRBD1,TGTGCCAGTAGTATGGGGATGGGACAGCTTTCCGCTCGCGGCTACACCTTC,CASSMGMGQLSARGYTF